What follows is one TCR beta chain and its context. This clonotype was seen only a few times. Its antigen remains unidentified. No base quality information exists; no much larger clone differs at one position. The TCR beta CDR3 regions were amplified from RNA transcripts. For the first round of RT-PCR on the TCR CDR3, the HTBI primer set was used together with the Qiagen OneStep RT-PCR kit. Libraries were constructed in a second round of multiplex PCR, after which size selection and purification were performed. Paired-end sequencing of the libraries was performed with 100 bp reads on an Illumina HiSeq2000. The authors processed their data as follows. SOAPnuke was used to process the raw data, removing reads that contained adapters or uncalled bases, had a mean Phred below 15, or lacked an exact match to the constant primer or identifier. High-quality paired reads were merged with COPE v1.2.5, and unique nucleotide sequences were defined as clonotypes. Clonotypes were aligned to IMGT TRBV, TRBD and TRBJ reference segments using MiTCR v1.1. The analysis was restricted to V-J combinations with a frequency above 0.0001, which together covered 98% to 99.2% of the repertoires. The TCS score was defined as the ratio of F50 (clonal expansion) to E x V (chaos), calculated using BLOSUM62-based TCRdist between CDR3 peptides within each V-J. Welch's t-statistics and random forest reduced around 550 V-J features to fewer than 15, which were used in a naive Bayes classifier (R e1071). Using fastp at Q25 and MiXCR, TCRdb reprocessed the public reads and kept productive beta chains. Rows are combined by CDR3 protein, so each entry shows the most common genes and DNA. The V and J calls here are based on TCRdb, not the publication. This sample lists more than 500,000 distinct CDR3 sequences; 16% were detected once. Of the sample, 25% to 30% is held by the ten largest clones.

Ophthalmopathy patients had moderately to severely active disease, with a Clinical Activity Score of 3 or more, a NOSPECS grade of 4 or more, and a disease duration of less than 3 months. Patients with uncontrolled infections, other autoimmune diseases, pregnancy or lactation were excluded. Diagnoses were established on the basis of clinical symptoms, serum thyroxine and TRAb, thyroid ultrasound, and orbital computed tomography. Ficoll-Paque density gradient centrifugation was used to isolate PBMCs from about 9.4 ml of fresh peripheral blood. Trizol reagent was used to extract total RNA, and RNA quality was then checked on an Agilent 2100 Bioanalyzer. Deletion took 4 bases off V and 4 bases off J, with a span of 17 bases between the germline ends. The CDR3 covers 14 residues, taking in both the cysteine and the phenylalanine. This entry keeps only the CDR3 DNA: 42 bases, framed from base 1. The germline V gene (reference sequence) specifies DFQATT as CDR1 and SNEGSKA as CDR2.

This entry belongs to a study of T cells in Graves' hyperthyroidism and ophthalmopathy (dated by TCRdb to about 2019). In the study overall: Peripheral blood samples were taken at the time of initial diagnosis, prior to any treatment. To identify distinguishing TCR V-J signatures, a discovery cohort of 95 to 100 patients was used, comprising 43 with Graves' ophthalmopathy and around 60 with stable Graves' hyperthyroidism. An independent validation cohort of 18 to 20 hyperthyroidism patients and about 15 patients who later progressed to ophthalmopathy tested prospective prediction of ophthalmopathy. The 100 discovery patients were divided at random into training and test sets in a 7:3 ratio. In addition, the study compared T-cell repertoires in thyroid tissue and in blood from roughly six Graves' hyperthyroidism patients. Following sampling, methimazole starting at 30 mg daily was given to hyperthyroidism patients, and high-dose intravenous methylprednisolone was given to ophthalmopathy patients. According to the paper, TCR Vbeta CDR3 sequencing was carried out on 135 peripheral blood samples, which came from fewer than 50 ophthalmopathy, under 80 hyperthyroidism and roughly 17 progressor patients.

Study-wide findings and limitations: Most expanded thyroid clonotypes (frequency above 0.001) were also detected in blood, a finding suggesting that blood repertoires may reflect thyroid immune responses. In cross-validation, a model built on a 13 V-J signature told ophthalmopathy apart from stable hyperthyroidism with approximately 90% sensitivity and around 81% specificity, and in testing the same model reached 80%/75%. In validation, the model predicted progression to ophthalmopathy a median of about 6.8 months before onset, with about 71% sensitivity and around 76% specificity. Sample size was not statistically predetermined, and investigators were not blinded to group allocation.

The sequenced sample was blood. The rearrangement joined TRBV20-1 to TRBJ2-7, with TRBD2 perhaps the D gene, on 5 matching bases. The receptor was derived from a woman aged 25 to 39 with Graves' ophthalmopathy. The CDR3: CSAITSDGVYEQYF. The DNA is TGCAGTGCTATTACATCCGACGGGGTGTACGAGCAGTACTTC.